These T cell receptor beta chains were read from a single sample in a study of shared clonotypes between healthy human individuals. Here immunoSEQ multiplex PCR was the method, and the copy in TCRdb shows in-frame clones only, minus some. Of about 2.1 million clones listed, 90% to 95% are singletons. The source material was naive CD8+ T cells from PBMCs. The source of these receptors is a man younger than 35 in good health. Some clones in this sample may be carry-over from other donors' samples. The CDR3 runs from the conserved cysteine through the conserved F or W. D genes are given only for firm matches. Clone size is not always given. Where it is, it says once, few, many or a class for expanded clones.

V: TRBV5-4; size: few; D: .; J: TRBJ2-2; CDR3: CASSLDTGELFF; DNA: TGTGCCAGCAGCTTGGACACCGGGGAGCTGTTTTTT
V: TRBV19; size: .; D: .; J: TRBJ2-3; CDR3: CASTPSEVRPDTQYF; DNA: TGTGCCAGTACCCCCTCGGAGGTGCGCCCGGATACGCAGTATTTT
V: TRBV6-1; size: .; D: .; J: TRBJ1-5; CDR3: CASTEGLLNQPQHF; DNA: TGTGCCAGCACCGAGGGGCTTTTAAATCAGCCCCAGCATTTT
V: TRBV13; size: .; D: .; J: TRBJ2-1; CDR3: CASSPSGVGSSYNEQFF; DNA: TGTGCCAGCAGCCCGTCCGGTGTAGGGAGCTCCTACAATGAGCAGTTCTTC
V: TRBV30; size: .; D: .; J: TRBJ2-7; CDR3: CAWVQSDSYEQYF; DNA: TGTGCCTGGGTCCAGTCGGATAGCTACGAGCAGTACTTC
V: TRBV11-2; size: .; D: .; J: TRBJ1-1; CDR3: CASSYGTIMNTEAFF; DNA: TGTGCCAGCAGCTACGGGACAATAATGAACACTGAAGCTTTCTTT
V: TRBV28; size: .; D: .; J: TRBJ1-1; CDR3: CASSLWMGSNTEAFF; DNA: TGTGCCAGCAGTTTATGGATGGGGAGTAACACTGAAGCTTTCTTT
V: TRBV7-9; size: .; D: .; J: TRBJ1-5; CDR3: CASSAGAPGGDQPQHF; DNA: TGTGCCAGCAGCGCCGGGGCACCGGGGGGAGATCAGCCCCAGCATTTT
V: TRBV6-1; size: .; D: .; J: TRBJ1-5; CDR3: CASRGDSNQPQHF; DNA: TGTGCCAGCAGAGGGGATAGCAATCAGCCCCAGCATTTT
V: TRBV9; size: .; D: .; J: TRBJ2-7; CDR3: CASSVSSEFQTYEQYF; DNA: TGTGCCAGCAGCGTATCTTCGGAGTTTCAGACCTACGAGCAGTACTTC
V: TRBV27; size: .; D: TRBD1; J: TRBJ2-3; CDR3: CASSHQIRTGELSTDTQYF; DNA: TGTGCCAGCAGTCACCAAATCAGGACAGGGGAGCTTAGCACAGATACGCAGTATTTT
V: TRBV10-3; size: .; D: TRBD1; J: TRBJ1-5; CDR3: CAISGTGGENQPQHF; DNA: TGTGCCATCAGTGGGACAGGGGGCGAAAATCAGCCCCAGCATTTT
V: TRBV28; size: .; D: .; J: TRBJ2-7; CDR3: CASSLDRAFVSIGGALYEQYF; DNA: TGTGCCAGCAGTTTAGACAGGGCGTTTGTTTCTATCGGCGGGGCACTCTACGAGCAGTACTTC
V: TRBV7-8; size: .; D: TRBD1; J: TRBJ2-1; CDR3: CASSLEQGGNEQFF; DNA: TGTGCCAGCAGCTTAGAACAGGGGGGCAATGAGCAGTTCTTC
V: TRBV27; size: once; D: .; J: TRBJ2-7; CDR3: CASREGASSYEQYF; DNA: TGTGCCAGCAGGGAGGGGGCAAGCTCCTACGAGCAGTACTTC
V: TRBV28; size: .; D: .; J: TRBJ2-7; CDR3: CASSSPSEDLWYEQYF; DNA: TGTGCCAGCAGTTCCCCGTCTGAAGACTTATGGTACGAGCAGTACTTC
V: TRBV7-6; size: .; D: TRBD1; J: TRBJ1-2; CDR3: CASSFGGTETNYGYTF; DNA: TGTGCCAGCAGCTTCGGTGGGACAGAGACTAACTATGGCTACACCTTC
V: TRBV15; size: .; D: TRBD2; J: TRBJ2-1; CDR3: CATSRDSWQGTSGRLGNEQFF; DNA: TGTGCCACCAGCAGAGATAGTTGGCAGGGTACAAGCGGGAGGTTAGGGAATGAGCAGTTCTTC
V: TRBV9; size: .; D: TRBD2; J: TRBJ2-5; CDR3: CASSRRRLAEQETQYF; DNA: TGTGCCAGCTCTCGCCGAAGACTAGCGGAACAAGAGACCCAGTACTTC
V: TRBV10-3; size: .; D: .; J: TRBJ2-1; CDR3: CAISDLTATPEQFF; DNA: TGTGCCATCAGTGACCTCACAGCTACCCCCGAGCAGTTCTTC
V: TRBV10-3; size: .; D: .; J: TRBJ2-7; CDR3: CAILTATTSTYEQYF; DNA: TGTGCCATCTTGACAGCAACTACATCTACCTACGAGCAGTACTTC
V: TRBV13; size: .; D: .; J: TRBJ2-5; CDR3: CASSLVVMAGQETQYF; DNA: TGTGCCAGCAGCTTAGTCGTGATGGCAGGGCAAGAGACCCAGTACTTC
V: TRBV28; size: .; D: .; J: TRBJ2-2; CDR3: CASLWMRGTGELFF; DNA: TGTGCCAGCCTCTGGATGAGGGGCACCGGGGAGCTGTTTTTT
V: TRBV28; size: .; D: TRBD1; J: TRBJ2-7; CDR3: CASSSLDRVYEQYF; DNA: TGTGCCAGCAGTTCCCTGGACAGGGTCTACGAGCAGTACTTC
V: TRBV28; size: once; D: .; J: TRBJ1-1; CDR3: CASSFSHRVMNTEAFF; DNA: TGTGCCAGCAGTTTCTCCCACAGGGTCATGAACACTGAAGCTTTCTTT
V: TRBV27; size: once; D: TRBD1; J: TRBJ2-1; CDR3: CASMDRTYNEQFF; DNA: TGTGCCAGCATGGACAGGACGTACAATGAGCAGTTCTTC
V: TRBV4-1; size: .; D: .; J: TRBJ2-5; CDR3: CASSYSEDNQETQYF; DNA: TGCGCCAGCAGCTACTCCGAGGACAACCAAGAGACCCAGTACTTC
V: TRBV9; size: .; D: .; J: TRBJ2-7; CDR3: CASSEGGTATYEQYF; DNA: TGTGCCAGCAGCGAGGGGGGGACCGCTACCTACGAGCAGTACTTC
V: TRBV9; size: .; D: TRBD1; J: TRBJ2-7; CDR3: CASSMGQGDEQYF; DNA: TGTGCCAGCAGCATGGGACAGGGGGACGAGCAGTACTTC
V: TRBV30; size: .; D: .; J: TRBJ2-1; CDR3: CAWEEELYSYNEQFF; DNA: TGTGCCTGGGAGGAGGAGCTCTACTCATACAATGAGCAGTTCTTC
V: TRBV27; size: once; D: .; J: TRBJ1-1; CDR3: CASSLSRGSTEAFF; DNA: TGTGCCAGCAGTTTATCACGGGGTAGCACTGAAGCTTTCTTT
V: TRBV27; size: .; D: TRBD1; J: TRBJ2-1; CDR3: CASSSRQGLPYNEQFF; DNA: TGTGCCAGCAGTTCCCGACAGGGGTTGCCCTACAATGAGCAGTTCTTC
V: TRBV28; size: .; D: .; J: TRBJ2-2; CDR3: CASRGRLVGNTGELFF; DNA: TGTGCCAGCAGGGGGAGACTAGTAGGAAACACCGGGGAGCTGTTTTTT
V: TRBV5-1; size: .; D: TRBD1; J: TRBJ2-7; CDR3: CASSLEPSGGPQVEQYF; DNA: TGCGCCAGCAGCTTGGAGCCTTCAGGGGGCCCCCAGGTCGAGCAGTACTTC
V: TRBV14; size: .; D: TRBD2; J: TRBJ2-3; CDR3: CASSQGIRTSSTDTQYF; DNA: TGTGCCAGCAGCCAAGGTATTCGGACTAGCAGCACAGATACGCAGTATTTT
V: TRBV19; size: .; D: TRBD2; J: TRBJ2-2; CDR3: CAAGGGELFF; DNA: TGTGCCGCGGGGGGCGGGGAGCTGTTTTTT
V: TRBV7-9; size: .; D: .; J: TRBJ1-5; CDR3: CASSLGWGQGPFTDQPQHF; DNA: TGTGCCAGCAGCTTAGGGTGGGGCCAGGGACCCTTCACTGATCAGCCCCAGCATTTT
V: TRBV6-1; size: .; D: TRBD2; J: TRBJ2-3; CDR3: CASSVLREAWDTQYF; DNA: TGTGCCAGCAGTGTTTTACGGGAGGCTTGGGATACGCAGTATTTT
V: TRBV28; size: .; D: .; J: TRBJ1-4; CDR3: CASSENSENEKLFF; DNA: TGTGCCAGCAGTGAGAACAGTGAGAATGAAAAACTGTTTTTT
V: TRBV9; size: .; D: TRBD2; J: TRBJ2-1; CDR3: CASRGTSGRDNEQFF; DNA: TGTGCCAGCAGGGGGACTAGCGGGAGGGACAATGAGCAGTTCTTC
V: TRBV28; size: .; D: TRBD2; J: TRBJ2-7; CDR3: CASRWTSGRMEQYF; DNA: TGTGCCAGCAGATGGACTAGCGGAAGGATGGAGCAGTACTTC
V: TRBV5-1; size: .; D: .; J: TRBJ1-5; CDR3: CASSLAGAWNQPQHF; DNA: TGCGCCAGCAGCTTGGCGGGGGCCTGGAATCAGCCCCAGCATTTT
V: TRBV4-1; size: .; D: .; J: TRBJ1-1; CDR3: CASSQPGYTEAFF; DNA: TGCGCCAGCAGCCAACCGGGGTATACTGAAGCTTTCTTT
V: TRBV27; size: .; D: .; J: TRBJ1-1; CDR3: CASSLSSWAGYITEAFF; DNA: TGTGCCAGCAGTTTATCGTCTTGGGCAGGGTACATCACTGAAGCTTTCTTT
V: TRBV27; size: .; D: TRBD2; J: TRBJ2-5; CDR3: CASSTTGGPETQYF; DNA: TGTGCCAGCAGTACGACGGGGGGTCCGGAGACCCAGTACTTC
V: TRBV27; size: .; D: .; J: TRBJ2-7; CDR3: CASSLSGAAYSREQYF; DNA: TGTGCCAGCAGTTTAAGTGGGGCGGCGTATTCCCGCGAGCAGTACTTC
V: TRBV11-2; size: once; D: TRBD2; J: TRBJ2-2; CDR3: CAGAGVGTGELFF; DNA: TGTGCCGGGGCGGGAGTAGGGACCGGGGAGCTGTTTTTT
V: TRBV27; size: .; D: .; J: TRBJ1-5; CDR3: CASSSMDGFGPQHF; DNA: TGTGCCAGCAGTTCGATGGACGGGTTTGGGCCCCAGCATTTT
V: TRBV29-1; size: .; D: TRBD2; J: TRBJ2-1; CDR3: CSVQRRGRAYNEQFF; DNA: TGCAGCGTTCAAAGGCGCGGGAGGGCGTACAATGAGCAGTTCTTC
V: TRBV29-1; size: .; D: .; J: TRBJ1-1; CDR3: CSVEEGSMNTEAFF; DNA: TGCAGCGTTGAAGAAGGGAGTATGAACACTGAAGCTTTCTTT
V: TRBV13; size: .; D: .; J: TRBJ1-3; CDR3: CASSLYRSGNTIYF; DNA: TGTGCCAGCAGCTTATACAGGTCTGGAAACACCATATATTTT
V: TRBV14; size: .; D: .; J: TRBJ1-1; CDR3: CASSQDEAALPGGAFF; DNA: TGTGCCAGCAGCCAAGATGAAGCGGCCCTACCGGGAGGAGCTTTCTTT
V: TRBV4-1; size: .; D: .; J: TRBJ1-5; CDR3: CASSRGGNQPQHF; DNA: TGCGCCAGCAGCCGAGGTGGCAATCAGCCCCAGCATTTT
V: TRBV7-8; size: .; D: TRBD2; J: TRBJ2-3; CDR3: CASSFYKREGSSDTQYF; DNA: TGTGCCAGCAGCTTCTATAAGCGGGAGGGTTCATCAGATACGCAGTATTTT
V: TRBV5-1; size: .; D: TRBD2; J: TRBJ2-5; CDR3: CASSFSLAVYQETQYF; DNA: TGCGCCAGCAGCTTCAGCCTAGCGGTGTACCAAGAGACCCAGTACTTC
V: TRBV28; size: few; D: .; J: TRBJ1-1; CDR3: CASSLIRGGTEAFF; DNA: TGTGCCAGCAGTTTAATCAGGGGAGGCACTGAAGCTTTCTTT
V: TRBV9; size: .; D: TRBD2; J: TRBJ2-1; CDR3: CASSSSSGRAHNEQFF; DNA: TGTGCCAGCAGCTCCTCTAGCGGGAGGGCCCACAATGAGCAGTTCTTC
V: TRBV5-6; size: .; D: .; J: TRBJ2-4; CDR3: CASSLDPGLSKNIQYF; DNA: TGTGCCAGCAGCTTGGATCCTGGTCTAAGTAAAAACATTCAGTACTTC
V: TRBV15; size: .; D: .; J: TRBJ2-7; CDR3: CATSREVQGKAYEQYF; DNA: TGTGCCACCAGCAGAGAGGTTCAGGGGAAGGCCTACGAGCAGTACTTC
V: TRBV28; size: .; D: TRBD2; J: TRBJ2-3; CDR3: CASRLAGGPRDTQYF; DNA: TGTGCCAGCAGGTTAGCGGGAGGGCCCCGAGATACGCAGTATTTT